This TCR beta chain was profiled in a study of T cell responses to AZD1222 COVID-19 vaccine. The repertoire was sequenced with immunoSEQ multiplex PCR; TCRdb's copy has only in-frame clones and lacks some. Of over 100,000 clones in the sample, 70% to 90% were seen once. This clone was detected only a few times. The antigen is unknown. Study-wide results and limits: Repertoires were obtained only post-peak T cell response. Spike-specific TCR breadth and depth grew following two AZD1222 doses. Only 5 or 6 people who got AZD1222 tested seropositive at baseline.

This CDR3 comprises 15 residues. V lost 4 bases to trimming and J lost 2 bases, with 12 bases between them. The chain couples TRBV23-1 to TRBJ1-5, with D tentatively TRBD1 (6 bases). TRBV23-1 is classed as an ORF, of uncertain function. The receptor's source is an adult who received the AZD1222 COVID-19 vaccine. Sequences were derived from peripheral blood, sampled 28 days after the second AZD1222 dose. This CDR3 reads CASSRVGQRNQPQHF. CDR3 nucleotides: TGCGCCAGCAGTCGCGTTGGACAGCGCAATCAGCCCCAGCATTTT.